The sequence of this TCR beta chain was determined in a study of cytomegalovirus exposure and HLA in healthy donors. Overall study findings and caveats: Evidence from a later analysis indicated that most CMV-associated TCR beta chains looked HLA-restricted. Indistinguishable V segments, including TRBV6-2 and TRBV6-3, were excluded. A later look showed TCR association rates differing by HLA locus, highest for DRB1 and lowest for HLA-C.

The PCR used 60 Vbeta and 13 Jbeta primers. The protocol was immunoSEQ multiplex PCR, while the TCRdb copy is restricted to in-frame clones and leaves out a portion. The sample shows 100,000 or so clones, 76% of them seen only once. The CDR3 is 12 residues long. With V trimmed by 6 bases and J by 4 bases, 3 bases remained unmatched. The germline V gene encodes CDR1 SNHLY and CDR2 FYNNEI. Healthy bone marrow donors made up the donor group. About this clone: Antigen unknown.

Material for sequencing was PBMCs. This TCR was recovered from a woman aged 40 to 49 in good health and CMV-seropositive. V gene TRBV2 combines with J gene TRBJ2-7, with 7 nucleotides matching TRBD2. The CDR3 loop is CASRWGGYEQYF. The CDR3 DNA is TGTGCCAGCAGGTGGGGGGGATACGAGCAGTACTTC.